The rows below give T cell receptor beta chains drawn from one sample of a study of blood T cell repertoires in COVID-19. Sequenced by immunoSEQ multiplex PCR; TCRdb stores in-frame clones only, minus some. The sample lists roughly 200,000 clones; 88% were seen once. The sample taken for sequencing was peripheral blood. The receptor source for this set is a man aged 18 to 29 with active or convalescent COVID-19. Each CDR3 is given with its conserved first and last residue. A D gene is named only where the DNA matches it firmly. Expanded clones are given a class, and other clones once, few, many or no size at all.

D gene: NA; clone size: NA; J gene: TRBJ2-2; V gene: TRBV5-5; CDR3 protein: CASSRKTGTDTGELFF; CDR3 DNA: TGTGCCAGCAGCCGTAAAACAGGGACGGACACCGGGGAGCTGTTTTTT
D gene: NA; clone size: NA; J gene: TRBJ1-2; V gene: TRBV7-9; CDR3 protein: CASSPSGSNYGYTF; CDR3 DNA: TGTGCCAGCAGCCCAAGCGGGTCTAACTATGGCTACACCTTC
D gene: NA; clone size: NA; J gene: TRBJ2-3; V gene: TRBV19; CDR3 protein: CASKYEGTDTQYF; CDR3 DNA: TGTGCCAGTAAGTACGAGGGCACAGATACGCAGTATTTT
D gene: NA; clone size: NA; J gene: TRBJ1-3; V gene: TRBV30; CDR3 protein: CAWTRNRGSGNTIYF; CDR3 DNA: TGTGCCTGGACCAGAAATAGGGGTTCTGGAAACACCATATATTTT
D gene: NA; clone size: few; J gene: TRBJ2-7; V gene: TRBV7-9; CDR3 protein: CASSLGDSYEQYF; CDR3 DNA: TGTGCCAGCAGCTTAGGAGACTCCTACGAGCAGTACTTC
D gene: NA; clone size: NA; J gene: TRBJ2-1; V gene: TRBV6-2/TRBV6-3; CDR3 protein: CASSPLGEAYNEQFF; CDR3 DNA: TGTGCCAGCAGCCCTTTGGGGGAGGCCTACAATGAGCAGTTCTTC
D gene: NA; clone size: NA; J gene: TRBJ2-5; V gene: TRBV30; CDR3 protein: CAWSGPTVNYLETQYF; CDR3 DNA: TGTGCCTGGAGTGGTCCGACAGTGAACTATCTCGAGACCCAGTACTTC
D gene: TRBD1; clone size: NA; J gene: TRBJ1-2; V gene: TRBV12-3/TRBV12-4; CDR3 protein: CASSNGQGRGYTF; CDR3 DNA: TGTGCCAGCAGCAACGGACAGGGACGTGGCTACACCTTC
D gene: TRBD1; clone size: NA; J gene: TRBJ2-1; V gene: TRBV27; CDR3 protein: CASSAPLMTGIYNEQFF; CDR3 DNA: TGTGCCAGCAGCGCACCCCTCATGACAGGGATCTACAATGAGCAGTTCTTC
D gene: NA; clone size: once; J gene: TRBJ1-2; V gene: TRBV30; CDR3 protein: CAWTPTARAHMGNNYGYTF; CDR3 DNA: TGTGCCTGGACCCCGACGGCGAGGGCACATATGGGAAATAACTATGGCTACACCTTC
D gene: TRBD2; clone size: NA; J gene: TRBJ2-5; V gene: TRBV24-1; CDR3 protein: CATSEPAGGQQTQYF; CDR3 DNA: TGTGCCACCAGTGAGCCCGCGGGGGGGCAACAGACCCAGTACTTC
D gene: NA; clone size: NA; J gene: TRBJ2-7; V gene: TRBV5-4; CDR3 protein: CASSLGGQGPRAEQYF; CDR3 DNA: TGTGCCAGCAGCTTGGGAGGGCAAGGACCCCGGGCCGAGCAGTACTTC
D gene: NA; clone size: NA; J gene: TRBJ1-1; V gene: TRBV27; CDR3 protein: CASSYRMNTEAFF; CDR3 DNA: TGTGCCAGCAGTTACAGAATGAACACTGAAGCTTTCTTT
D gene: NA; clone size: NA; J gene: TRBJ2-5; V gene: TRBV2; CDR3 protein: CASSAEETQYF; CDR3 DNA: TGTGCCAGCAGTGCGGAAGAGACCCAGTACTTC
D gene: TRBD1; clone size: NA; J gene: TRBJ2-2; V gene: TRBV5-6; CDR3 protein: CASSFGTGYTGELFF; CDR3 DNA: TGTGCCAGCAGCTTTGGGACAGGGTACACCGGGGAGCTGTTTTTT
D gene: NA; clone size: NA; J gene: TRBJ2-1; V gene: TRBV10-3; CDR3 protein: CAISAGVSSYNEQFF; CDR3 DNA: TGTGCCATCAGTGCGGGGGTTAGCTCCTACAATGAGCAGTTCTTC
D gene: NA; clone size: once; J gene: TRBJ2-5; V gene: TRBV7-3; CDR3 protein: CASSLHVSGTQYF; CDR3 DNA: TGTGCCAGCAGCTTGCACGTATCGGGGACCCAGTACTTC
D gene: NA; clone size: NA; J gene: TRBJ2-1; V gene: TRBV7-2; CDR3 protein: CASSISVGEQFF; CDR3 DNA: TGTGCCAGCAGTATAAGCGTCGGTGAGCAGTTCTTC
D gene: NA; clone size: NA; J gene: TRBJ1-5; V gene: TRBV12-3/TRBV12-4; CDR3 protein: CASSLQGQPQHF; CDR3 DNA: TGTGCCAGCAGTTTACAGGGGCAGCCCCAGCATTTT
D gene: TRBD1; clone size: NA; J gene: TRBJ2-7; V gene: TRBV5-1; CDR3 protein: CASSPRDRGPYEQYF; CDR3 DNA: TGCGCCAGCAGCCCAAGGGACAGGGGGCCTTACGAGCAGTACTTC
D gene: TRBD1; clone size: NA; J gene: TRBJ1-4; V gene: TRBV5-4; CDR3 protein: CASSPGTGPTTNEKLFF; CDR3 DNA: TGTGCCAGCAGTCCCGGGACAGGGCCTACAACTAATGAAAAACTGTTTTTT
D gene: NA; clone size: NA; J gene: TRBJ2-3; V gene: TRBV12-1; CDR3 protein: CASSFALRRASTDTQYF; CDR3 DNA: TGTGCCAGCAGCTTTGCGCTAAGGAGGGCTAGCACAGATACGCAGTATTTT
D gene: NA; clone size: NA; J gene: TRBJ2-7; V gene: TRBV11-2; CDR3 protein: CASSPRGRGSYEQYF; CDR3 DNA: TGTGCCAGCAGCCCCCGCGGTCGGGGTTCCTACGAGCAGTACTTC
D gene: NA; clone size: NA; J gene: TRBJ1-3; V gene: TRBV11-1; CDR3 protein: CASSQTRHTIYF; CDR3 DNA: TGTGCCAGCAGCCAGACACGGCACACCATATATTTT
D gene: NA; clone size: NA; J gene: TRBJ1-1; V gene: TRBV3-1/TRBV3-2; CDR3 protein: CASSQPWGQGHTEAFF; CDR3 DNA: TGTGCCAGCAGCCAACCCTGGGGGCAGGGTCACACTGAAGCTTTCTTT
D gene: NA; clone size: few; J gene: TRBJ2-2; V gene: TRBV4-2; CDR3 protein: CASSQALSNTGELFF; CDR3 DNA: TGTGCCAGCAGCCAAGCCCTATCGAACACCGGGGAGCTGTTTTTT
D gene: TRBD1; clone size: once; J gene: TRBJ1-4; V gene: TRBV28; CDR3 protein: CASRGTGGSNEKLFF; CDR3 DNA: TGTGCCAGCAGGGGAACAGGGGGCTCTAATGAAAAACTGTTTTTT
D gene: TRBD2; clone size: NA; J gene: TRBJ2-7; V gene: TRBV6-5; CDR3 protein: CASSYASGGVYEQYF; CDR3 DNA: TGTGCCAGCAGTTACGCGTCGGGAGGAGTCTACGAGCAGTACTTC
D gene: NA; clone size: NA; J gene: TRBJ2-7; V gene: TRBV2; CDR3 protein: CASRETTSYEQYF; CDR3 DNA: TGTGCCAGCAGAGAGACTACCTCCTACGAGCAGTACTTC
D gene: NA; clone size: NA; J gene: TRBJ1-2; V gene: TRBV19; CDR3 protein: CATAPGENYGYTF; CDR3 DNA: TGTGCCACTGCCCCCGGGGAAAACTATGGCTACACCTTC
D gene: NA; clone size: NA; J gene: TRBJ1-1; V gene: TRBV18; CDR3 protein: CASSQGTGNTEAFF; CDR3 DNA: TGTGCCAGCTCCCAGGGGACGGGGAACACTGAAGCTTTCTTT
D gene: NA; clone size: NA; J gene: TRBJ1-1; V gene: TRBV11-2; CDR3 protein: CASRVRVETEAFF; CDR3 DNA: TGTGCCAGCAGAGTCAGGGTGGAGACTGAAGCTTTCTTT
D gene: NA; clone size: few; J gene: TRBJ1-3; V gene: TRBV9; CDR3 protein: CASSAVTGNTIYF; CDR3 DNA: TGTGCCAGCAGCGCTGTGACAGGAAACACCATATATTTT
D gene: TRBD2; clone size: NA; J gene: TRBJ2-1; V gene: TRBV15; CDR3 protein: CATSRTPGLDTNEQFF; CDR3 DNA: TGTGCCACCAGCAGAACTCCGGGACTAGATACCAATGAGCAGTTCTTC
D gene: NA; clone size: once; J gene: TRBJ1-2; V gene: TRBV19; CDR3 protein: CASSWGENYGYTF; CDR3 DNA: TGTGCCAGTAGTTGGGGGGAAAACTATGGCTACACCTTC
D gene: TRBD1; clone size: NA; J gene: TRBJ1-2; V gene: TRBV5-4; CDR3 protein: CASSLGRDRGLGGYTF; CDR3 DNA: TGTGCCAGCAGCTTGGGGCGGGACAGGGGACTCGGGGGCTACACCTTC
D gene: NA; clone size: NA; J gene: TRBJ1-2; V gene: TRBV28; CDR3 protein: CASGGPDYGYTF; CDR3 DNA: TGTGCCAGCGGGGGCCCTGACTATGGCTACACCTTC
D gene: TRBD1; clone size: NA; J gene: TRBJ1-1; V gene: TRBV6-6; CDR3 protein: CASSRGQGASWDTEAFF; CDR3 DNA: TGTGCCAGCAGTCGCGGACAGGGGGCTAGTTGGGACACTGAAGCTTTCTTT
D gene: TRBD2; clone size: once; J gene: TRBJ2-1; V gene: TRBV24-1; CDR3 protein: CATSDLGREAGNEQFF; CDR3 DNA: TGTGCCACCAGTGATTTGGGCCGGGAGGCGGGCAATGAGCAGTTCTTC
D gene: TRBD2; clone size: NA; J gene: TRBJ2-2; V gene: TRBV19; CDR3 protein: CASNSGLAGDVFTGELFF; CDR3 DNA: TGTGCCAGTAACTCTGGACTAGCGGGAGACGTTTTCACCGGGGAGCTGTTTTTT
D gene: NA; clone size: NA; J gene: TRBJ1-1; V gene: TRBV9; CDR3 protein: CASSIGGMDVNTEAFF; CDR3 DNA: TGTGCCAGCAGCATCGGAGGGATGGATGTGAACACTGAAGCTTTCTTT
D gene: TRBD2; clone size: NA; J gene: TRBJ2-3; V gene: TRBV6-5; CDR3 protein: CASSSMTSGSTDTQYF; CDR3 DNA: TGTGCCAGCAGTTCAATGACTAGCGGCAGCACAGATACGCAGTATTTT
D gene: TRBD1; clone size: NA; J gene: TRBJ2-2; V gene: TRBV5-4; CDR3 protein: CASSSGTGGTGELFF; CDR3 DNA: TGTGCCAGCAGCTCCGGGACAGGGGGCACCGGGGAGCTGTTTTTT
D gene: NA; clone size: NA; J gene: TRBJ1-2; V gene: TRBV30; CDR3 protein: CAWTPAAGGYGYTF; CDR3 DNA: TGTGCCTGGACACCGGCAGCGGGTGGCTATGGCTACACCTTC
D gene: TRBD2; clone size: NA; J gene: TRBJ2-7; V gene: TRBV30; CDR3 protein: CAWSVLGLASEQYF; CDR3 DNA: TGTGCCTGGAGTGTACTGGGACTAGCGAGCGAGCAGTACTTC
D gene: TRBD2; clone size: NA; J gene: TRBJ2-1; V gene: TRBV19; CDR3 protein: CASSMQAGVASEQFF; CDR3 DNA: TGTGCCAGTAGTATGCAAGCGGGGGTTGCCTCTGAGCAGTTCTTC
D gene: NA; clone size: NA; J gene: TRBJ2-2; V gene: TRBV4-1; CDR3 protein: CASSLRQANTGELFF; CDR3 DNA: TGCGCCAGCAGCCTACGACAGGCGAACACCGGGGAGCTGTTTTTT
D gene: TRBD1; clone size: NA; J gene: TRBJ1-2; V gene: TRBV5-1; CDR3 protein: CASSSGTGGGYTF; CDR3 DNA: TGCGCCAGCAGCTCAGGGACAGGGGGAGGCTACACCTTC
D gene: NA; clone size: NA; J gene: TRBJ2-1; V gene: TRBV10-3; CDR3 protein: CAISQTTTSYNEQFF; CDR3 DNA: TGTGCCATCAGTCAGACTACTACCTCCTACAATGAGCAGTTCTTC
D gene: NA; clone size: NA; J gene: TRBJ1-2; V gene: TRBV5-1; CDR3 protein: CASARDTYGYTF; CDR3 DNA: TGCGCCAGCGCCCGGGACACCTATGGCTACACCTTC
D gene: NA; clone size: NA; J gene: TRBJ1-2; V gene: TRBV7-2; CDR3 protein: CASSLRALLRGYTF; CDR3 DNA: TGTGCCAGCAGCTTGAGGGCGCTTTTAAGGGGCTACACCTTC
D gene: NA; clone size: NA; J gene: TRBJ2-3; V gene: TRBV5-1; CDR3 protein: CASSLETADTQYF; CDR3 DNA: TGCGCCAGCAGCTTAGAGACAGCAGATACGCAGTATTTT
D gene: TRBD1; clone size: NA; J gene: TRBJ1-3; V gene: TRBV9; CDR3 protein: CASRKDWDSGTTIYF; CDR3 DNA: TGTGCCAGCAGGAAAGACTGGGACAGTGGAACCACCATATATTTT
D gene: NA; clone size: NA; J gene: TRBJ2-7; V gene: TRBV25-1; CDR3 protein: CASSTLTEQYF; CDR3 DNA: TGTGCCAGCAGTACACTGACAGAGCAGTACTTC
D gene: NA; clone size: NA; J gene: TRBJ2-6; V gene: TRBV6-1; CDR3 protein: CASSDRGSGANVLTF; CDR3 DNA: TGTGCCAGCAGTGACCGGGGGTCTGGGGCCAACGTCCTGACTTTC
D gene: NA; clone size: NA; J gene: TRBJ2-5; V gene: TRBV28; CDR3 protein: CASIDGGGETQYF; CDR3 DNA: TGTGCCAGCATAGATGGGGGAGGAGAGACCCAGTACTTC
D gene: TRBD2; clone size: NA; J gene: TRBJ2-3; V gene: TRBV9; CDR3 protein: CASSELAGGTDTQYF; CDR3 DNA: TGTGCCAGCAGCGAACTAGCGGGGGGTACAGATACGCAGTATTTT
D gene: TRBD2; clone size: NA; J gene: TRBJ2-4; V gene: TRBV30; CDR3 protein: CAWSHGGAYIQYF; CDR3 DNA: TGTGCCTGGAGTCACGGGGGGGCGTACATTCAGTACTTC
D gene: NA; clone size: once; J gene: TRBJ1-1; V gene: TRBV12-5; CDR3 protein: CASGLYQVNTEAFF; CDR3 DNA: TGTGCTAGTGGTTTGTACCAGGTGAACACTGAAGCTTTCTTT